Following are 28 T cell receptor beta chains from one sample sequenced in a study of cytomegalovirus exposure and HLA in healthy donors. Both 60 Vbeta primers and 13 Jbeta primers went into the PCR. Assay: immunoSEQ multiplex PCR; the TCRdb copy retains only in-frame clones and omits some. This table holds more than 150,000 clones, around 84% found once. The sample was PBMCs. The receptors here all came from a woman younger than 30 in good health and CMV-seronegative.

This sequence joins TRBV6-5 and TRBJ1-1; D is undetermined. The CDR3 consists of 15 residues. Germline CDR1 MNHEY, CDR2 SVGAGI. With 5 bases removed from V and 4 bases from J, the gap between germline ends came to 17 bases. The DNA of the CDR3 is TGTGCCAGCAGTACTATGCCGGAGGAGGCCACTGAAGCTTTCTTT. This sequence encodes CASSTMPEEATEAFF.

V usage is TRBV15 and J usage is TRBJ2-7, with 8 bases matching TRBD1. The V and J ends lost 1 base and 2 bases, in that order; junction bases with no gene match: 4. This CDR3 has 15 amino acids. CDR1 is LNHNV, CDR2 YYDKDF, per germline (reference sequence). The CDR3, as DNA: TGTGCCACCAGCAGAGTCCCAGGGGGCGCCTACGAGCAGTACTTC. It is translated as CATSRVPGGAYEQYF.

The CDR3 DNA reads TGCGCCTCCAAGAAGGGGGAGGGCAGCCTGAACACTGAAGCTTTCTTT. It translates to CASKKGEGSLNTEAFF. The rearrangement links TRBV5-1 to TRBJ1-1; possible D gene TRBD1, 6 bases. The CDR3 has 16 amino acids. V lost 10 bases and J lost 0, with 22 bases in between. Germline loops: CDR1 SGHRS, CDR2 YFSETQ.

This clone showed up just once. V is TRBV6-6 and J is TRBJ1-2; 7 bases are a match to TRBD1. Germline-derived CDR1 and CDR2 are MNHNY and SVGAGI (reference sequence). J was trimmed by 1 base and V by 5 bases; bases with no gene match: 7. The CDR3 has 15 residues. As DNA, the CDR3 is TGTGCCAGCAGTACGCCACAGGGGTTTAACTATGGCTACACCTTC. This gives the protein CASSTPQGFNYGYTF.

The genes are TRBV28 and TRBJ1-6; the D gene is possibly TRBD1 (5 bases). Per the germline V gene, CDR1 is MDHEN and CDR2 is SYDVKM. This CDR3 spans 15 amino acids. Trimming removed 2 bases from V and 2 bases from J, with 7 bases in between. In DNA, the CDR3 is TGTGCCAGCAGTTTAGGGGGGACCTATAATTCACCCCTCCACTTT. Translation: CASSLGGTYNSPLHF.

V and J are TRBV7-9 and TRBJ2-1; TRBD2 might be the D (6 bases). CDR3 size: 17 residues. CDR1 and CDR2 from the germline V gene are SEHNR and FQNEAQ (reference sequence). Trimming pared 5 bases from V and 0 bases from J, leaving 17 bases between. The CDR3 is CASSPRIADSSYNEQFF. CDR3 DNA sequence: TGTGCCAGCAGCCCAAGGATAGCGGATAGCTCCTACAATGAGCAGTTCTTC.

The chain recombines TRBV19 with TRBJ1-3; 7 bases are shared with TRBD1. The CDR3 has 17 residues. With 4 bases clipped from V and 0 bases from J, the junction kept 9 bases outside the gene matches. Looked up from germline, CDR1 is LNHDA and CDR2 is SQIVND (reference sequence). The CDR3 coding sequence is TGTGCCAGTAGTAGGCTGGACAGGCAGAGCTCTGGAAACACCATATATTTT. Translated, it gives CASSRLDRQSSGNTIYF.

The chain uses TRBV2 and TRBJ1-1; TRBD1 is a possible D gene (5 bases). Trimming took off 7 bases at V and 4 bases at J, with 13 bases between the two ends. The germline V gene encodes CDR1 SNHLY and CDR2 FYNNEI. This CDR3 contains 13 residues. The CDR3 sequence is CASTAGPTTEAFF. In nucleotides, the CDR3 is TGTGCCAGCACGGCAGGGCCCACCACTGAAGCTTTCTTT.

V is TRBV7-9 and J is TRBJ2-3; 8 bases align to TRBD1. The junction had 10 bases not matched to a gene; V was cut back by 4 bases and J by 4 bases. CDR1 SEHNR and CDR2 FQNEAQ come from the germline V gene (reference sequence). The CDR3 runs to 16 residues. The CDR3 is CASSSFRGPKSDTQYF. Written as DNA, the CDR3 is TGTGCCAGCAGCTCATTCAGGGGGCCGAAGTCAGATACGCAGTATTTT. Supplemented by reference TRBV7-9 and TRBJ2-3, the full variable domain reads DTGVSQNPRHKITKRGQNVTFRCDPISEHNRLYWYRQTLGQGPEFLTYFQNEAQLEKSRLLSDRFSAERPKGSFSTLEIQRTEQGDSAMYLCASSSFRGPKSDTQYFGPGTRLTVL.

The V gene is TRBV6-1, the J gene TRBJ1-5, with a weak D call TRBD1 (5 bases). CDR1 and CDR2 (germline): MNHNS, SASEGT. The CDR3 contains 15 residues. V lost 0 bases and J 11 bases, leaving 17 bases between the germline ends. CDR3 protein: CASSEAPVGGRAQHF. DNA for the CDR3: TGTGCCAGCAGTGAAGCCCCGGTGGGGGGGAGGGCCCAGCATTTT.

DNA of the CDR3: TGTGCCAGTAGTATTGGGGCAGGGTCATCCTCCTACGAGCAGTACTTC. This encodes CASSIGAGSSSYEQYF. V and J are TRBV19 and TRBJ2-7; possible D gene TRBD1, 5 bases. Deletions cut 3 bases from V and 0 bases from J, with 15 bases between. The CDR3 has 16 amino acids. Per the germline V gene, CDR1 is LNHDA and CDR2 is SQIVND (reference sequence).

J is TRBJ1-4 and V is TRBV5-1, with D maybe TRBD1 (5 bases). CDR1 SGHRS and CDR2 YFSETQ come from the germline V gene. The V gene lost 6 bases and the J gene lost 5 bases, with 14 bases spanning the gap. The CDR3 loop spans 14 amino acids. In nucleotides, the CDR3 is TGCGCCAGCACTTCGGGGGGAAGAAATGAAAAACTGTTTTTT. It codes for CASTSGGRNEKLFF.

This clone occurred a few times. V gene TRBV6-5 combines with J gene TRBJ1-4; 7 bases agree with TRBD1. The germline V gene has CDR1 MNHEY and CDR2 SVGAGI. The length of the CDR3 is 14 residues. J was trimmed by 5 bases and V by 7 bases; bases with no gene match: 7. Here the CDR3 DNA reads TGTGCCAGCACTTGGGACAGTTCGAATGAAAAACTGTTTTTT. Its translation is CASTWDSSNEKLFF.

The gene calls are TRBV11-2 and TRBJ2-1, with 13 bases matching TRBD2. The germline CDR1 and CDR2 sequences are SGHAT and FQNNGV. The CDR3 spans 16 residues. With 5 bases clipped from V and 10 bases from J, the junction kept 11 bases outside the gene matches. The CDR3 DNA sequence: TGTGCCAGCAGCCGGACTAGCGGGGGTGCTGGGGACGAGCAGTTCTTC. It codes for CASSRTSGGAGDEQFF. Variable domain in full (rest from reference TRBV11-2 and TRBJ2-1): EAGVAQSPRYKIIEKRQSVAFWCNPISGHATLYWYQQILGQGPKLLIQFQNNGVVDDSQLPKDRFSAERLKGVDSTLKIQPAKLEDSAVYLCASSRTSGGAGDEQFFGPGTRLTVL.

V is TRBV7-2 and J is TRBJ2-7, with TRBD1 matching 7 bases. CDR1 is SGHTA, CDR2 FQGNSA, per germline. The V segment lost 5 bases and the J segment 3 bases; nucleotides outside the gene matches: 4. There are 13 residues in the CDR3. CDR3 sequence reads: CASSPGTDYEQYF. CDR3 bases: TGTGCCAGCAGCCCAGGGACAGACTACGAGCAGTACTTC.

The chain couples TRBV2 to TRBJ2-1; no firm D call. This CDR3 region has 11 residues. Germline-derived CDR1 and CDR2 are SNHLY and FYNNEI. Between the trimmed V and J ends, which lost 5 bases and 4 bases, there was a span of 3 bases. The CDR3 is CASSPYNEQFF. CDR3 nucleotides: TGTGCCAGCAGTCCATACAATGAGCAGTTCTTC.

This clone was seen only a few times. The identical CDR3 is also encoded by other nucleotide sequences in the sample. The chain joins TRBV19 to TRBJ1-2; D gene ambiguous. Trimming shortened V by 3 bases and J by 2 bases, and 7 bases separated the two germline ends. The length of the CDR3 is 13 residues. Germline V gene lookup returns CDR1 LNHDA and CDR2 SQIVND (reference sequence). The CDR3 region is CASSIRRNYGYTF. The CDR3 DNA reads TGTGCCAGTAGTATTAGGCGGAACTATGGCTACACCTTC.

V usage is TRBV30 and J usage is TRBJ1-3; D might be TRBD1 (5 bases). Germline CDR1 is GTSNPN and CDR2 is SVGIG (reference sequence). V lost 5 bases to trimming and J lost 3 bases, with 20 bases between them. The CDR3 is made up of 16 amino acids. CDR3 residues: CAWGGTAGAIGNTIYF. The CDR3 nucleotides are TGTGCCTGGGGGGGGACGGCGGGCGCTATTGGAAACACCATATATTTT.

This clone appeared a single time. This sequence joins TRBV4-2 and TRBJ1-2; 8 bases line up with TRBD1. The germline gives CDR1 LGHNA, CDR2 YNFKEQ. CDR3 length: 16 amino acids. J was trimmed by 4 bases and V by 4 bases; bases with no gene match: 11. CDR3: CASSPTGGGEFYGYTF. The CDR3 coding sequence is TGTGCCAGCAGCCCCACAGGGGGGGGCGAGTTCTATGGCTACACCTTC.

The rearrangement uses TRBV5-4 and TRBJ2-1, with D perhaps matching TRBD2 (6 bases). Per germline, CDR1 SGHNT and CDR2 YYREEE (reference sequence). The V gene lost 3 bases and the J gene lost 2 bases, with 12 bases spanning the gap. The CDR3 has 15 amino acids. The CDR3 loop reads CASSSGTPAYNEQFF. The CDR3 DNA reads as TGTGCCAGCAGCTCCGGGACTCCCGCCTACAATGAGCAGTTCTTC.

This chain uses TRBV19 with TRBJ2-1; TRBD2 matches 9 bases. V trimming: 4 bases; J trimming: 9 bases; junction bases outside the gene matches: 16. This CDR3 is built from 17 residues. Germline V CDR1 and CDR2: LNHDA, SQIVND (reference sequence). The chain's CDR3 is CASSTPGTRGGASEQFF. In DNA form, the CDR3 reads TGTGCCAGTAGTACCCCAGGTACTCGCGGGGGGGCCTCTGAGCAGTTCTTC.

V gene TRBV6-1 combines with J gene TRBJ2-4; TRBD1 matches 7 bases. V lost 4 bases to trimming and J lost 2 bases; unmatched junction nucleotides: 8. Germline lookup yields CDR1 MNHNS and CDR2 SASEGT. This CDR3 is built from 16 residues. CDR3 sequence: CASSVRPGQTKNIQYF. The CDR3 DNA is TGTGCCAGCAGTGTGCGTCCGGGACAGACCAAAAACATTCAGTACTTC.

V gene TRBV30 combines with J gene TRBJ1-6, with 8 bases lining up with TRBD1. The V gene's germline CDR1 is GTSNPN and CDR2 SVGIG (reference sequence). CDR3 size: 16 residues. V shed 5 bases, J shed 0 bases, and the junction held 6 bases outside the gene matches. As DNA, the CDR3 is TGTGCCTGGGGACAGGGTCGTAGCTCCTATAATTCACCCCTCCACTTT. Residues: CAWGQGRSSYNSPLHF.

This clone was recorded once. The gene calls are TRBV29-1 and TRBJ2-1; 8 bases agree with TRBD2. V shed 8 bases and J 9 bases; nucleotides not matched to a gene: 9. Germline V gene lookup returns CDR1 SQVTM and CDR2 ANQGSEA. The length of the CDR3 is 12 residues. The CDR3 bases are TGCAGCCTGAGCATCGGGAGGGGTGAGCAGTTCTTC. Amino acid sequence: CSLSIGRGEQFF.

This clone was observed a few times. The rearrangement joins TRBV18 to TRBJ2-5; D perhaps matches TRBD1 (5 bases). Germline V gives CDR1 KGHSH, CDR2 LQKENI. V lost 6 bases and J 4 bases, leaving 18 bases between the germline ends. The CDR3 runs to 15 residues. Written as DNA, the CDR3 is TGTGCCAGCTCGACAGCACCGACCCCGGGAGAGACCCAGTACTTC. Its protein is CASSTAPTPGETQYF.

This rearrangement joins TRBV5-6 to TRBJ1-2, with D tentatively TRBD1 (5 bases). The CDR3 length is 13 residues. Germline loops: CDR1 SGHDT, CDR2 YYEEEE. V was cut by 5 bases and J by 6 bases, with 14 bases left in between. The CDR3 loop is CASRSGHWDGYTF. The CDR3 DNA is TGTGCCAGCAGGTCAGGGCATTGGGATGGCTACACCTTC.

On this clone itself: An end of the junction differs from the germline gene, which may be a read error. The chain uses TRBV7-3 and TRBJ2-1, with D possibly matching TRBD2 (7 bases). CDR1 SGHTA and CDR2 FQGTGA come from the germline V gene. The CDR3 consists of 11 residues. The CDR3: CASSEGGVWVF. CDR3 DNA sequence: TGTGCCAGCAGCGAGGGGGGGGTTTGGGTCTTC. The variable domain in full, with the rest retrieved from reference TRBV7-3 and TRBJ2-1, is GAGVSQTPSNKVTEKGKYVELRCDPISGHTALYWYRQSLGQGPEFLIYFQGTGAADDSGLPNDRFFAVRPEGSVSTLKIQRTERGDSAVYLCASSEGGVWVFGPGTRLTVL.

The rearrangement links TRBV21-1 to TRBJ1-2. TRBV21-1 is a pseudogene segment. The CDR3 consists of 11 residues. The CDR3 coding sequence is TGTGCCAGCAGCACGAGAGGCGCCTACACCTTC. Translation gives CASSTRGAYTF.